These 32 T cell receptor beta chains were all obtained from the same sample, sequenced in a study of long-term antiretroviral therapy in people with HIV. Sequencing used immunoSEQ v3.0 at survey level. Here immunoSEQ multiplex PCR was the method, and the copy in TCRdb shows in-frame clones only, minus some. The top ten hold roughly 9% of the sample, which has nearly 30,000 clones, approximately 90% seen once. The source material was unsorted PBMCs, sampled 3.2 years before starting antiretroviral therapy. All receptors come from a man aged 45-65 years with HIV.

The rearrangement uses TRBV5-4 and TRBJ1-2, with TRBD1 as a possible D gene (6 bases). CDR1 SGHNT and CDR2 YYREEE come from the germline V gene (reference sequence). This CDR3 comprises 13 residues. Deletions cut 5 bases from V and 3 bases from J, with 11 bases between. The CDR3 DNA is TGTGCCAGCAGGGGCAGGGGAGACTATGGCTACACCTTC. Its translation is CASRGRGDYGYTF.

This clone was counted a few times. The J gene is TRBJ1-5, the V gene TRBV2; D is possibly TRBD1 (5 bases). Trimming stripped 7 bases from V and 4 bases from J, with 11 bases between. The length of the CDR3 is 13 residues. The germline gives CDR1 SNHLY, CDR2 FYNNEI. The CDR3 loop is CASTVDSNQPQHF. CDR3 nucleotides: TGTGCCAGCACCGTCGACAGTAATCAGCCCCAGCATTTT.

This chain links TRBV21-1 with TRBJ1-1. TRBV21-1 is described as a pseudogene. The CDR3 runs to 16 residues. CDR3 sequence (DNA): TGTGCCAGCAGGGAGGGCATAGCTACACAACGCACTGAAGCTTTCTTT. It is translated as CASREGIATQRTEAFF.

V gene TRBV4-1 combines with J gene TRBJ1-2, with unresolved D. V lost 0 bases, J lost 5 bases, and 7 bases lay in between. Germline CDR1 reads MGHRA; CDR2 reads YSYEKL. The CDR3 loop spans 13 amino acids. This CDR3 is CASSQDLAYGYTF. Written as DNA, the CDR3 is TGCGCCAGCAGCCAAGATTTAGCTTATGGCTACACCTTC.

The chain joins TRBV9 to TRBJ2-6; D gene unclear. The V end lost 2 bases, the J end lost 2 bases, and 5 bases lay between the germline ends. The CDR3 runs 14 residues. From germline, CDR1 is SGDLS and CDR2 YYNGEE. The CDR3 bases are TGTGCCAGCAGCGTCTTCCCTGGGGCCAACGTCCTGACTTTC. It yields the protein CASSVFPGANVLTF.

The chain joins TRBV2 to TRBJ2-7; D ambiguous. Germline values: CDR1 SNHLY, CDR2 FYNNEI. V dropped 2 bases and J dropped 2 bases, with 13 bases sitting between them. The CDR3 loop spans 15 amino acids. The CDR3 sequence: CASSELAFGPYEQYF. The CDR3 nucleotides read TGTGCCAGCAGTGAACTCGCTTTTGGACCCTACGAGCAGTACTTC.

As DNA, the CDR3 is TGCGCCAGCAGCTTCGGGGGGTACGAGCAGTACTTC. Amino acids: CASSFGGYEQYF. The V call is TRBV5-1, the J call TRBJ2-7; 7 nucleotides line up with TRBD2. Germline trimming cut 2 bases from V and 4 bases from J; bases unmatched to any gene: 0. CDR1 is SGHRS and CDR2 is YFSETQ in the germline V gene. CDR3 size: 12 residues.

The chain couples TRBV4-3 to TRBJ1-2; D not resolved. V lost 3 bases, J lost 2 bases, and 10 bases lay in between. The CDR3 totals 14 residues. Germline V CDR1 and CDR2: LGHNA, YSLEER. CDR3 region: CASSHQTENYGYTF. The CDR3 nucleotides are TGCGCCAGCAGCCATCAAACAGAAAACTATGGCTACACCTTC.

The V call is TRBV5-6, the J call TRBJ2-7; D possibly corresponds to TRBD2 (5 bases). The V gene lost 0 bases and the J gene lost 3 bases, with 10 bases spanning the gap. Germline assignment: CDR1 SGHDT and CDR2 YYEEEE. CDR3 length: 14 amino acids. CDR3 region: CASSLDPGNYEQYF. For the CDR3, the DNA is TGTGCCAGCAGCTTGGACCCGGGGAACTACGAGCAGTACTTC.

This clone was seen a single time. DNA for the CDR3: TGTGCCAGCAGCTTGCTAAACAGGGGGCCTGGAAACACCATATATTTT. Its protein product is CASSLLNRGPGNTIYF. The rearrangement uses TRBV5-5 and TRBJ1-3, with 9 positions matching TRBD1. Trimming removed 1 base from V and 2 bases from J; junction bases left unmatched: 4. CDR3 size: 16 residues. Germline values: CDR1 SGHKS, CDR2 YYEKEE (reference sequence).

J is TRBJ2-7 and V is TRBV7-2, with 9 bases that match TRBD2. Trimming took 2 bases from V and 1 from J; bases not matched to a gene: 3. Germline V gene data show CDR1 as SGHTA and CDR2 as FQGNSA. This CDR3 is 15 amino acids long. The CDR3 region is CASSLSGRPSYEQYF. CDR3 DNA sequence: TGTGCCAGCAGCTTAAGCGGGAGGCCTTCCTACGAGCAGTACTTC.

The chain is built from TRBV6-6 and TRBJ2-7; TRBD1 aligns across 8 bases. J gave up 3 bases and V 4 bases, and 5 bases lay outside the gene matches. CDR1 is MNHNY and CDR2 is SVGAGI in the germline V gene (reference sequence). This CDR3 has 14 amino acids. The CDR3 reads CASSSRQGLYEQYF. For the CDR3, the DNA is TGTGCCAGCAGTTCTCGACAGGGGCTCTACGAGCAGTACTTC.

This clone was found once. The chain links TRBV5-4 to TRBJ2-1; 8 nucleotides line up with TRBD1. The CDR3 runs to 17 residues. Trimming at V came to 6 bases and at J to 0 bases, leaving 11 bases not matched to a gene. Germline V lookup: CDR1 SGHNT, CDR2 YYREEE (reference sequence). The CDR3 nucleotides read TGTGCCAGCAATACAGGGGGGAATTTTTACTCCTACAATGAGCAGTTCTTC. This encodes CASNTGGNFYSYNEQFF.

The CDR3 region is CASGLAPQTGGTDGGYTF. In nucleotides, the CDR3 is TGTGCTAGTGGTTTGGCCCCCCAGACAGGGGGTACTGACGGTGGCTACACCTTC. The rearrangement uses TRBV12-5 and TRBJ1-2, with TRBD1 matching over 9 bases. Trimming at V came to 1 base and at J to 7 bases, leaving 16 bases not matched to a gene. CDR3 length equals 18 residues. Germline-derived CDR1 and CDR2 are LGHNT and FRNRAP.

This chain's CDR3 is CAWSDQPQHF. The CDR3 bases are TGTGCCTGGAGTGATCAGCCCCAGCATTTT. The V gene is TRBV30, the J gene TRBJ1-5; D is unresolved. Germline lookup yields CDR1 GTSNPN and CDR2 SVGIG (reference sequence). The CDR3 runs 10 residues. V dropped 1 base and J dropped 5 bases, with 0 bases sitting between them. Supplemented by reference TRBV30 and TRBJ1-5, the full variable domain reads SQTIHQWPATLVQPVGSPLSLECTVEGTSNPNLYWYRQAAGRGLQLLFYSVGIGQISSEVPQNLSASRPQDRQFILSSKKLLLSDSGFYLCAWSDQPQHFGDGTRLSIL.

The V gene is TRBV5-6, the J gene TRBJ1-1, with D tentatively TRBD1 (5 bases). Trimming stripped 3 bases from V and 1 base from J, with 13 bases between. In germline, CDR1 is SGHDT, CDR2 YYEEEE. This CDR3 region has 15 residues. The CDR3 region is CASSSPSGTNTEAFF. The CDR3 DNA follows: TGTGCCAGCAGCTCCCCTTCCGGGACGAACACTGAAGCTTTCTTT.

The rearrangement joins TRBV2 to TRBJ1-1, with a weak D call TRBD1 (5 bases). This CDR3 comprises 17 residues. Trimming removed 6 bases from V and 1 base from J, with 21 bases in between. Germline values: CDR1 SNHLY, CDR2 FYNNEI. As DNA, the CDR3 is TGTGCCAGCAGCCCTTCCTGGTGGGGCACCGGGAACACTGAAGCTTTCTTT. This sequence encodes CASSPSWWGTGNTEAFF.

This chain connects TRBV29-1 to TRBJ2-3, with 8 nucleotides matching TRBD2. V lost 4 bases to trimming and J lost 2 bases; unmatched junction nucleotides: 2. Per the germline V gene, CDR1 is SQVTM and CDR2 is ANQGSEA. The CDR3 is 13 residues long. The CDR3, as DNA: TGCAGCGTTGCGCGGGAGGCCACAGATACGCAGTATTTT. Translating it yields CSVAREATDTQYF.

DNA of the CDR3: TGTGCCAGCGGGAGGGTTTCACCCCTCCACTTT. It yields the protein CASGRVSPLHF. The chain employs TRBV28 and TRBJ1-6, with D hard to call. The CDR3 is 11 amino acids. V gave up 8 bases and J gave up 9 bases, with 8 bases separating them. The germline gives CDR1 MDHEN, CDR2 SYDVKM.

This chain links TRBV9 with TRBJ2-5, with D tentatively TRBD2 (6 bases). The CDR3 runs 16 residues. V was cut by 4 bases and J by 2 bases, with 18 bases left in between. Germline loops: CDR1 SGDLS, CDR2 YYNGEE. The CDR3, as DNA: TGTGCCAGCAGCCTCGGGGTGGGGGGTCTTCAAGAGACCCAGTACTTC. This encodes CASSLGVGGLQETQYF.

V and J are TRBV4-2 and TRBJ2-5, with unresolved D. CDR3 length: 15 residues. In germline, CDR1 is LGHNA, CDR2 YNFKEQ. V was pared by 0 bases and J by 7 bases, with 15 bases between. The CDR3 DNA reads TGTGCCAGCAGCCAAGACGTCCTAAGTGAAGGGACCCAGTACTTC. Its protein product is CASSQDVLSEGTQYF.

A few counts support this clone. The chain combines TRBV7-3 with TRBJ1-1; a possible D gene is TRBD1 (6 bases). V was shortened by 5 bases and J by 4 bases, with 11 bases between the two germline ends. Germline CDR1 SGHTA, CDR2 FQGTGA. The CDR3 loop spans 13 amino acids. CDR3 sequence (DNA): TGTGCCAGCAGCCCGCAGGGGAGCACTGAAGCTTTCTTT. It is translated as CASSPQGSTEAFF.

The chain has TRBV27 and TRBJ2-7; 10 nucleotides agree with TRBD1. Germline CDR1 and CDR2: MNHEY and SMNVEV (reference sequence). The V gene end was trimmed by 4 bases and the J gene end by 3 bases; junction bases not matched to a gene: 6. There are 15 residues in the CDR3. In DNA, the CDR3 is TGTGCCAGCAGTTCCCCCGGGACAGGGGTCTACGAGCAGTACTTC. Encoded protein: CASSSPGTGVYEQYF.

The chain carries TRBV30 and TRBJ1-5; 12 nucleotides line up with TRBD1. J gave up 5 bases and V 1 base, and 9 bases lay outside the gene matches. Germline-derived CDR1 and CDR2 are GTSNPN and SVGIG (reference sequence). The CDR3 consists of 17 residues. CDR3 nucleotide sequence: TGTGCCTGGAGTGGGGATTCCGGGACAGGGGGCGATCAGCCCCAGCATTTT. Amino acids: CAWSGDSGTGGDQPQHF.

The gene calls are TRBV27 and TRBJ1-2; TRBD1 might be the D (5 bases). V dropped 7 bases and J dropped 7 bases, with 19 bases sitting between them. Germline V gene lookup returns CDR1 MNHEY and CDR2 SMNVEV (reference sequence). The CDR3 is 14 amino acids. CDR3 loop: CASTQVGGGVGYTF. In nucleotides, the CDR3 is TGTGCCAGCACCCAGGTGGGGGGTGGGGTTGGCTACACCTTC.

The genes are TRBV6-5 and TRBJ1-6; D gene uncertain. The CDR3 has 14 residues. Germline V gives CDR1 MNHEY, CDR2 SVGAGI. The V end lost 2 bases, the J end lost 9 bases, and 11 bases lay between the germline ends. CDR3 nucleotides: TGTGCCAGCAGTTACACCCCCATGAGTTCACCCCTCCACTTT. It codes for CASSYTPMSSPLHF.

The chain employs TRBV6-6 and TRBJ1-3; D gene uncertain. V was cut by 4 bases and J by 4 bases, with 17 bases left in between. The CDR3 totals 16 residues. Germline assignment: CDR1 MNHNY and CDR2 SVGAGI (reference sequence). DNA for the CDR3: TGTGCCAGCAGTTCCCCGACGCCGAGAGTGGGAAACACCATATATTTT. Its translation is CASSSPTPRVGNTIYF.

The J gene is TRBJ1-4, the V gene TRBV7-6; TRBD1 might be the D (5 bases). Germline CDR1 reads SGHVS; CDR2 reads FNYEAQ. This CDR3 has 14 amino acids. The V gene lost 3 bases and the J gene lost 7 bases, with 12 bases spanning the gap. For the CDR3, the DNA is TGTGCCAGCAGCTTTCGAGGGGCGAGTGAAAAACTGTTTTTT. Protein: CASSFRGASEKLFF.

This chain links TRBV5-4 with TRBJ2-3, with 7 positions matching TRBD1. Germline CDR1 reads SGHNT; CDR2 reads YYREEE (reference sequence). Trimming took 5 bases from V and 2 from J; bases not matched to a gene: 5. CDR3 length: 14 residues. CDR3 sequence (DNA): TGTGCCAGCAGTCGGGACAGATACACAGATACGCAGTATTTT. Amino acids: CASSRDRYTDTQYF.

The J gene is TRBJ1-5, the V gene TRBV18, with unresolved D. This CDR3 is 14 amino acids long. Trimming removed 1 base from V and 6 bases from J, with 10 bases in between. The germline gives CDR1 KGHSH, CDR2 LQKENI. In DNA, the CDR3 is TGTGCCAGCTCACCACAGGGCTGGGGTCAGCCCCAGCATTTT. Translating it yields CASSPQGWGQPQHF. The whole variable domain, filled in from reference TRBV18 and TRBJ1-5, reads NAGVMQNPRHLVRRRGQEARLRCSPMKGHSHVYWYRQLPEEGLKFMVYLQKENIIDESGMPKERFSAEFPKEGPSILRIQQVVRGDSAAYFCASSPQGWGQPQHFGDGTRLSIL.

The V call is TRBV19, the J call TRBJ1-2; 9 bases line up with TRBD1. The trim removed 5 bases at V and 4 bases at J, leaving 14 bases unmatched. The length of the CDR3 is 17 residues. Germline V CDR1 and CDR2: LNHDA, SQIVND (reference sequence). The CDR3 protein is CASSALSLGQGTYGYTF. CDR3 nucleotide sequence: TGTGCCAGTAGTGCTTTGTCCCTGGGACAGGGAACCTATGGCTACACCTTC.

The chain has TRBV9 and TRBJ2-7, with D perhaps TRBD1 (6 bases). Germline CDR1 and CDR2: SGDLS and YYNGEE. The V end lost 0 bases, the J end lost 4 bases, and 14 bases lay between the germline ends. This CDR3 has 15 residues. The CDR3 spells CASSVGPDSPYEQYF. The CDR3 DNA is TGTGCCAGCAGCGTAGGTCCGGACAGTCCGTACGAGCAGTACTTC.